This is a list of T cell receptor beta chains from one sample in a study of T cells in Graves' hyperthyroidism and ophthalmopathy. TCRdb used MiXCR to reprocess the multiplex PCR reads, holding one entry per CDR3 protein. Found here are hundreds of thousands of distinct CDR3 sequences, 14% of them singletons; the top ten hold about 9.4%. The source material was blood. The receptor source for this set is a woman between 18 and 29 years old with Graves' hyperthyroidism. CDR3s leave out the opening cysteine and the closing phenylalanine or tryptophan. Fields, in order: V gene, CDR3 protein.

v_gene: TRBV5-1
CDR3aa: ASSPTFDSLSGANVLT

v_gene: TRBV28
CDR3aa: ASSGPTNEQF

v_gene: TRBV7-9
CDR3aa: ASSTGRSYNSPLH

v_gene: TRBV7-2
CDR3aa: ASSLVRGAPAEEKLF

v_gene: TRBV28
CDR3aa: ASSRTSGSLFYEQY

v_gene: TRBV20-1
CDR3aa: SAHGTYNEQF

v_gene: TRBV28
CDR3aa: ASSLYPSTDTQY

v_gene: TRBV29-1
CDR3aa: SVIQGAGLMNTEAF

v_gene: TRBV30
CDR3aa: AWSRDSFYEQY

v_gene: TRBV7-2
CDR3aa: ASSPFSGRETQY

v_gene: TRBV20-1
CDR3aa: SASGLGQGNEKLF

v_gene: TRBV11-2
CDR3aa: ASSLAGWSDIQY

v_gene: TRBV24-1
CDR3aa: ATRDRAKPQH

v_gene: TRBV3-1
CDR3aa: ASSPTGKIYIQY

v_gene: TRBV20-1
CDR3aa: SARGQGPGQPQH

v_gene: TRBV2
CDR3aa: ASSRSGKETQY

v_gene: TRBV30
CDR3aa: AWSVQSDTQY

v_gene: TRBV12-3/TRBV12-4
CDR3aa: ASSFGDIGYEQY

v_gene: TRBV29-1
CDR3aa: SVVTGHGYEQY

v_gene: TRBV12-3/TRBV12-4
CDR3aa: ASSPDAQLSALPLTQY

v_gene: TRBV3-1
CDR3aa: ASSRRSSGGYEQY

v_gene: TRBV6-1
CDR3aa: ASSSLPGQGVSNYGYT

v_gene: TRBV7-9
CDR3aa: ASSLSPGASGIGYEQY

v_gene: TRBV27
CDR3aa: ASSFVGGGGEAF

v_gene: TRBV7-9
CDR3aa: ASSFGSRTGRY

v_gene: TRBV6-6
CDR3aa: ASSYRRSGRETDTQY

v_gene: TRBV29-1
CDR3aa: SVERGAGTGELF

v_gene: TRBV7-9
CDR3aa: AGGLAGNEQF

v_gene: TRBV4-1
CDR3aa: ASSQDKVGGSGTDTQY

v_gene: TRBV20-1
CDR3aa: SAPEEAGDTQY

v_gene: TRBV6-1
CDR3aa: ASSYSQGVTGNTIY

v_gene: TRBV29-1
CDR3aa: SVVRGGDEQY

v_gene: TRBV9
CDR3aa: ASSVGIGQGAAYEQY

v_gene: TRBV29-1
CDR3aa: SVDVSGLTYEQY

v_gene: TRBV6-2/TRBV6-3
CDR3aa: ASSYAGVGQPQH

v_gene: TRBV12-3/TRBV12-4
CDR3aa: ASSADQTGNTIY

v_gene: TRBV28
CDR3aa: ATNVQAGRYNEQF

v_gene: TRBV19
CDR3aa: ASTSGQPGNTIY

v_gene: TRBV6-2/TRBV6-3
CDR3aa: ASSYLTRERYNEQF

v_gene: TRBV7-2
CDR3aa: ASSFSYRSYEQY

v_gene: TRBV28
CDR3aa: ASRKGGGGYT

v_gene: TRBV5-1
CDR3aa: ASAWGLAGGDRLETQY

v_gene: TRBV12-3/TRBV12-4
CDR3aa: ASSRRSGGSGSYEQY

v_gene: TRBV28
CDR3aa: ASSSPAVFPISPLH

v_gene: TRBV18
CDR3aa: ASSPGLEGYGYT

v_gene: TRBV7-9
CDR3aa: ASRLAGGRELF

v_gene: TRBV12-3/TRBV12-4
CDR3aa: ASRYSGSKEYEQY

v_gene: TRBV27
CDR3aa: ASSRTAGPWPLH

v_gene: TRBV30
CDR3aa: AWRGLNTGELF

v_gene: TRBV28
CDR3aa: ASRQGSRHRNNSPLH

v_gene: TRBV24-1
CDR3aa: ASSDGGNEQF

v_gene: TRBV18
CDR3aa: ASSLSSGNQPQH

v_gene: TRBV3-1
CDR3aa: ASSLDQGTVHNEQF

v_gene: TRBV2
CDR3aa: ASSQIPVWQPQH